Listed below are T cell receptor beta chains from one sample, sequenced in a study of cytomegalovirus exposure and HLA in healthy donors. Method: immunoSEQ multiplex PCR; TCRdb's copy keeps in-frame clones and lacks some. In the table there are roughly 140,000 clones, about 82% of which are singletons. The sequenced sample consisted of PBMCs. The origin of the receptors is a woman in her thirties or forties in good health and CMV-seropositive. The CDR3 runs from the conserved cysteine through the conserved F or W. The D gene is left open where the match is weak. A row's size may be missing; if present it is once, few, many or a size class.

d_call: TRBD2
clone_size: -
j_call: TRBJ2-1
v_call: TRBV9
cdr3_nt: TGTGCCAGCAGCATAGCCCCGGTCGGGACTAGTAGCAATGAGCAGTTCTTC
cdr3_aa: CASSIAPVGTSSNEQFF

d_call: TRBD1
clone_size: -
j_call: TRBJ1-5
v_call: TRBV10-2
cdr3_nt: TGCGCCAGCAGTGAAGGGGACAGGGGGTGGCAGCCCCAGCATTTT
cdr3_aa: CASSEGDRGWQPQHF

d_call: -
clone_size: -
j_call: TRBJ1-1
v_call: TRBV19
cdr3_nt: TGTGCCAGTAGTATAGACAGGGACACTGAAGCTTTCTTT
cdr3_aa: CASSIDRDTEAFF

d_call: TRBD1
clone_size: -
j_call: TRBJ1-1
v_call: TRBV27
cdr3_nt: TGTGCCAGCAGTTCCCAGGGGGCGAACACTGAAGCTTTCTTT
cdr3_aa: CASSSQGANTEAFF

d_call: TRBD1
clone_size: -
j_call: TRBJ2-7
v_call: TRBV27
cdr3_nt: TGTGCCAGCAGTGCCGGGGACAGTTCCTACGAGCAGTACTTC
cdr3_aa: CASSAGDSSYEQYF

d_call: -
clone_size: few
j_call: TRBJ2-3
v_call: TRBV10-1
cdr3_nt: TGCGCCAGCAGTGAGTACAGGAGCACAGATACGCAGTATTTT
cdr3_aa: CASSEYRSTDTQYF

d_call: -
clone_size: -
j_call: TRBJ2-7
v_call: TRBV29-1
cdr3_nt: TGCAGCGTGCAGGACAGCCCCTACGAGCAGTACTTC
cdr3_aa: CSVQDSPYEQYF

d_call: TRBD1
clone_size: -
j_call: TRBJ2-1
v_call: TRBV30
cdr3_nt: TGTGCCTGGAGTCCCGACAGGGGGCTAAGCGGGGCTCCCTTCTACAATGAGCAGTTCTTC
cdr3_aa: CAWSPDRGLSGAPFYNEQFF

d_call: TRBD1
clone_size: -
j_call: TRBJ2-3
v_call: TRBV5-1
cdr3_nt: TGCGCCAGCAGCTCCGGGACAGCCACAGATACGCAGTATTTT
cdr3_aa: CASSSGTATDTQYF

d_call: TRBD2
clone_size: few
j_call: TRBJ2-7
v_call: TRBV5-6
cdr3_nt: TGTGCCAGCAGCCCAAAGTGGGGTAGCGGGATCTCCTACGAGCAGTACTTC
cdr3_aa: CASSPKWGSGISYEQYF

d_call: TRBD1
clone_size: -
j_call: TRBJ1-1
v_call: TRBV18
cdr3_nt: TGTGCCAGCTCACCATTAGTAGGACAGGTGAACACTGAAGCTTTCTTT
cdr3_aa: CASSPLVGQVNTEAFF

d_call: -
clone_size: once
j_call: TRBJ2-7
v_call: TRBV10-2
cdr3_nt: TGCGCCAGCAGTGAGTCGGAGGGGTTGGGCGAGCAGTACTTC
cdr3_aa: CASSESEGLGEQYF

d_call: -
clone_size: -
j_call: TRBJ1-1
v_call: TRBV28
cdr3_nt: TGTGCCAGCAGTTTATCTTCAGGGCCTTCCACTGAAGCTTTCTTT
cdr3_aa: CASSLSSGPSTEAFF

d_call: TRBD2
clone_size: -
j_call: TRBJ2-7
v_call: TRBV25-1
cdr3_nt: TGTGCCAGCGAGCTAGCGGGAACCTACGAGCAGTACTTC
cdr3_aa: CASELAGTYEQYF

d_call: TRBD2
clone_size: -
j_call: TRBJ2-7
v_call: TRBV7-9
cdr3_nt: TGTGCCAGCAGCTTAGCTTCCGGACTAGCAGGGTACGAGCAGTACTTC
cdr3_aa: CASSLASGLAGYEQYF

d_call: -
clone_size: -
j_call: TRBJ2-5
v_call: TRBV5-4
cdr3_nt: TGTGCCAGCAGCTTGGCCCATCGGGGAGGAGAGACCCAGTACTTC
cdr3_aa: CASSLAHRGGETQYF

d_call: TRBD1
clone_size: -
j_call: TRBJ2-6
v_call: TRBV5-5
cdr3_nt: TGTGCCAGCAGCTTGAAGTATCGGGACAGGGTGGCTGGGGCCAACGTCCTGACTTTC
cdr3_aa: CASSLKYRDRVAGANVLTF

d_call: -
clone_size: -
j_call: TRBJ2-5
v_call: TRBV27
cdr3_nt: TGTGCCAGCAGTCCCGGGACTCTCCTCCGTGGGCAGTACTTC
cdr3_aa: CASSPGTLLRGQYF

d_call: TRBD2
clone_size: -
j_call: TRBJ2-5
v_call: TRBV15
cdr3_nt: TGTGCCACCAGCAGGCCGGGACTAAGGGAGACCCAGTACTTC
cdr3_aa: CATSRPGLRETQYF

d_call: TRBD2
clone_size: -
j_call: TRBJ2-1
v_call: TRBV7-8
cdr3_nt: TGTGCCAGCAGCTCACCCGGCGGGGGAGTCAATGAGCAGTTCTTC
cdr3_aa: CASSSPGGGVNEQFF

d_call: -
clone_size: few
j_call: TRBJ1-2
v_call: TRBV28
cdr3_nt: TGTGCCACCTTGATGGGGGGGGGCTATGGCTACACCTTC
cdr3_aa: CATLMGGGYGYTF

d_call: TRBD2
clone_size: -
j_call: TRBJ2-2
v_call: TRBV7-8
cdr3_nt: TGTGCCAGCAGCCCCGTGAGCGGGGGGCCCGGTACCGGGGAGCTGTTTTTT
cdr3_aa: CASSPVSGGPGTGELFF

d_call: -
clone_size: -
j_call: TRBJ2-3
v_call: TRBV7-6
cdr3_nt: TGTGCCAGCAGCTTAGCTACAGGGTTGGTGGGCACAGATACGCAGTATTTT
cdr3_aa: CASSLATGLVGTDTQYF

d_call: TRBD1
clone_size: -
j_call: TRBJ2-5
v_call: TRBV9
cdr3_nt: TGTGCCAGCAGCGCTGACAGGGAAGTAGGGACCCAGTACTTC
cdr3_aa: CASSADREVGTQYF

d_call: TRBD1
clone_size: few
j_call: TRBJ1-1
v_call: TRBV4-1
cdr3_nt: TGCGCCAGCAGCCAGGGGACAGGGGGAGTTGGTGAAGCTTTCTTT
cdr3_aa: CASSQGTGGVGEAFF

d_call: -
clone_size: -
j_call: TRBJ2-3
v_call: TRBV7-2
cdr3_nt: TGTGCCAGCAGCCCACAGGGAATTGGCACAGATACGCAGTATTTT
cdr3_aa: CASSPQGIGTDTQYF

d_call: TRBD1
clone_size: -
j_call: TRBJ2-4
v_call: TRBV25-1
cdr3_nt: TGTGCCAGCAGTGACCCGGGACAGGGTTTAAGGATTCAGTACTTC
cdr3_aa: CASSDPGQGLRIQYF

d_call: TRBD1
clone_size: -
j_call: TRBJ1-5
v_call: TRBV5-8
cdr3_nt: TGTGCCAGCAGCCCGGAAGGACAGGTTTATCAGCCCCAGCATTTT
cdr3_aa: CASSPEGQVYQPQHF

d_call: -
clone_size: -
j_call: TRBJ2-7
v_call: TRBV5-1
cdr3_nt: TGCGCCAGCAGCTGGGAAGGGGGCTACGAGCAGTACTTC
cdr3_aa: CASSWEGGYEQYF

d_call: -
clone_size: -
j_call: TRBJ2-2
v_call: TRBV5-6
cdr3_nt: TGTGCCAGCACCCTGAACACCGGGGAGCTGTTTTTT
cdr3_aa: CASTLNTGELFF

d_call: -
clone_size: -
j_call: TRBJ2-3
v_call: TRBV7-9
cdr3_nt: TGTGCCAGCAGTCCAGGGGCAGATACGCAGTATTTT
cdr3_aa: CASSPGADTQYF

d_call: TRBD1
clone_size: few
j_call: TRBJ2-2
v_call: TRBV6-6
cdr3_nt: TGTGCCAGCAGTTACGGCCAGGGGGCCGGGGAGCTGTTTTTT
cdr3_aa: CASSYGQGAGELFF

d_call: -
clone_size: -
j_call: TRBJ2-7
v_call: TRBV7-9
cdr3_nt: TGTGCCAGCACCCCCGAGGGTAGTAGCTCCTACGAGCAGTACTTC
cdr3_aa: CASTPEGSSSYEQYF

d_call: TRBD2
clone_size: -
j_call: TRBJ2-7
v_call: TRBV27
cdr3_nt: TGTGCCAGCAGAACCACGGGACAGGGGACTAGCGGGGGTTACTACGAGCAGTACTTC
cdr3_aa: CASRTTGQGTSGGYYEQYF

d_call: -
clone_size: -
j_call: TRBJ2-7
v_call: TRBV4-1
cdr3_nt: TGCGCCAGCAGCCAAGGAGCGGGCCTTTCGTCCTACGAGCAGTACTTC
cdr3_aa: CASSQGAGLSSYEQYF

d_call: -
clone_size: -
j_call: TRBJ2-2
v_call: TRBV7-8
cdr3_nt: TGTGCCAGCAGCTTAATAAGGGGGATCACCGGGGAGCTGTTTTTT
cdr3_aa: CASSLIRGITGELFF

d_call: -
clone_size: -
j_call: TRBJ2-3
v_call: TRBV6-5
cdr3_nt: TGTGCCAGCAGATTCCAGGGTTCAGATACGCAGTATTTT
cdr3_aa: CASRFQGSDTQYF

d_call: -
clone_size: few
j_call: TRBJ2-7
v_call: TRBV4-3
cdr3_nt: TGCGCCAGCAGCCAAGATCACAGAGACCTCTACGAGCAGTACTTC
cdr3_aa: CASSQDHRDLYEQYF

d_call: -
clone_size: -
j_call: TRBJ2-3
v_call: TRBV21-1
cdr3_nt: TGTGCCGGACCCGGGACAGGGGCTTTCACAGATACGCAGTATTTT
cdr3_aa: CAGPGTGAFTDTQYF

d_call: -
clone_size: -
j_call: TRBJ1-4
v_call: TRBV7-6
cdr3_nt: TGTGCCAGCAGCCCAGGACAGCCCCAACACGGTGAAAAACTGTTTTTT
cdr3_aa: CASSPGQPQHGEKLFF

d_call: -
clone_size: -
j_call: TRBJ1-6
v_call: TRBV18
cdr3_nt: TGTGCCAGCTCACCCGATTTTTCGAGGAATTCACCCCTCCACTTT
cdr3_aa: CASSPDFSRNSPLHF

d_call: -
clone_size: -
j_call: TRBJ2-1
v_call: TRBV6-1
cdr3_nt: TGTGCCAGCGGCGAAGGGGGGGGTGGCGGGGCCTACAATGAGCAGTTCTTC
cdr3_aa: CASGEGGGGGAYNEQFF

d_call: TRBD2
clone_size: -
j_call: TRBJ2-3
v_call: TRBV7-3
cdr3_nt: TGTGCCAGCAGTGGCGGGGGGGATACGCAGTATTTT
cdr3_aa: CASSGGGDTQYF

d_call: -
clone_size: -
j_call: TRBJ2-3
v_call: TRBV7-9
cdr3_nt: TGTGCCAGCAGCTTCCACACAGATACGCAGTATTTT
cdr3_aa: CASSFHTDTQYF

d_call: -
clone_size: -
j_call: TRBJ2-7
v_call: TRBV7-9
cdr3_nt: TGTTCCAGCAGCAGTGGCAGGGCCTACGAGCAGTACTTC
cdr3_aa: CSSSSGRAYEQYF

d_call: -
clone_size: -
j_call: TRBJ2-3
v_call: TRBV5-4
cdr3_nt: TGTGCCAGCAGCTCGGTGTCAGATACGCAGTATTTT
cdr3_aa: CASSSVSDTQYF

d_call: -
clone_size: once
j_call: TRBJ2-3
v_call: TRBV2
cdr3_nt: TGTGCCAGCAGTGGAGTGGCAGATACGCAGTATTTT
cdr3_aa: CASSGVADTQYF

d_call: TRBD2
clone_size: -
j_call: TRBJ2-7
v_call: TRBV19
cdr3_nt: TGTGCCAGTAGTGCAACTAGCGGGGGCTCCTACGAGCAGTACTTC
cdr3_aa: CASSATSGGSYEQYF

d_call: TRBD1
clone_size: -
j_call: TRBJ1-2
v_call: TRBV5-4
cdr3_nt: TGTGCCAGCAGCTTGGCGGACAGGGACTATGGCTACACCTTC
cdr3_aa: CASSLADRDYGYTF

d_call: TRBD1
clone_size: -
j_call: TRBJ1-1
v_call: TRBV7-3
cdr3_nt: TGTGCCAGCAGCCAGACAGGGCTGAACACTGAAGCTTTCTTT
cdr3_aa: CASSQTGLNTEAFF

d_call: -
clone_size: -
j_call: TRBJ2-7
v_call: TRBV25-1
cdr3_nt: TGTGCCAGCAGCCCGCCTTCCCATGACAAAACCTACGAGCAGTACTTC
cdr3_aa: CASSPPSHDKTYEQYF

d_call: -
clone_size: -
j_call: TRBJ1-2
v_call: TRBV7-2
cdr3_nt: TGTGCCAGCAGCTTACAGGGTTATGGCTACACCTTC
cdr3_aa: CASSLQGYGYTF

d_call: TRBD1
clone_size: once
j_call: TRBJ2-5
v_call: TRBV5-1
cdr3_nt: TGCGCCAGCTCGATGGGCAGGGGGCTGGGGCAAGAGACCCAGTACTTC
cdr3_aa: CASSMGRGLGQETQYF

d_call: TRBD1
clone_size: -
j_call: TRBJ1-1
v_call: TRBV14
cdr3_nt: TGTGCCAGCAGCCAATGGACAGGGGGCACTGAAGCTTTCTTT
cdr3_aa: CASSQWTGGTEAFF

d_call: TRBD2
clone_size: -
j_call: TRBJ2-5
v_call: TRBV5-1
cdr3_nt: TGCGCCAGCAGCCCGGGGAGCGGGGGGGTGCAAGAGACCCAGTACTTC
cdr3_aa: CASSPGSGGVQETQYF